This T cell receptor beta chain was sequenced for a study of CD8+ T cells in alopecia areata. Lesional scalp punch biopsies and peripheral blood were collected from alopecia areata patients. The sequencing template was cDNA reverse transcribed from extracted RNA. Assay used: immunoSEQ multiplex PCR; TCRdb lists only in-frame clones, some missing. The sample includes more than 10,000 clones, around 59% of them seen just once. The CDR3 length is 12 residues. V shed 5 bases, J shed 7 bases, and the junction held 4 bases outside the gene matches. Germline V lookup: CDR1 MNHEY, CDR2 SVGAGI. This receptor was identified in a human donor with alopecia areata. Source: skin, taken at week 0. The rearrangement joins TRBV6-5 to TRBJ2-5; TRBD1 matches 7 bases. The CDR3 sequence: CASSTDRVTQYF. The DNA of the CDR3 is TGTGCCAGCAGTACTGACAGGGTGACCCAGTACTTC.